The 22 T cell receptor beta chains given below trace back to one sample, sequenced in a study of blood T cell repertoires in COVID-19. The data were produced by immunoSEQ multiplex PCR, yet TCRdb's version contains in-frame clones alone and is incomplete. The sample consists of about 200,000 clones, about 91% of them appearing once. The specimen sequenced was peripheral blood. Every receptor here comes from a woman in her thirties or forties with acute or convalescent COVID-19.

The V gene is TRBV5-1, the J gene TRBJ2-5; 8 nucleotides align to TRBD1. V lost 4 bases and J lost 4; bases outside the gene matches: 12. The CDR3 length is 16 residues. Per the germline V gene, CDR1 is SGHRS and CDR2 is YFSETQ. CDR3 sequence: CASSTYGQGAGETQYF. In DNA form, the CDR3 reads TGCGCCAGCAGCACTTATGGGCAGGGGGCGGGAGAGACCCAGTACTTC.

The rearrangement joins TRBV7-9 to TRBJ1-2; no clear D gene. Between the trimmed V and J ends, which lost 4 bases and 0 bases, there was a span of 15 bases. Germline values: CDR1 SEHNR, CDR2 FQNEAQ (reference sequence). The CDR3 extends over 16 amino acids. CDR3 residues: CASSSDRWASNYGYTF. In DNA, the CDR3 is TGTGCCAGCAGCTCCGATCGGTGGGCATCTAACTATGGCTACACCTTC.

This clone was counted between two and nine times. The J gene is TRBJ2-7, the V gene TRBV6-2 or TRBV6-3, with D unclear. CDR3 length: 12 amino acids. CDR1 is MNHEY, CDR2 SVGEGT, per germline. V was cut by 6 bases and J by 0 bases, with 6 bases left in between. The CDR3 spells CASSRSSYEQYV. CDR3 sequence (DNA): TGTGCCAGCAGCCGTAGCTCCTACGAGCAGTACGTC.

This sequence joins TRBV27 and TRBJ2-2, with 8 bases identical to TRBD2. The CDR3 runs 16 residues. The junction had 6 bases not matched to a gene; V was cut back by 3 bases and J by 3 bases. CDR1 is MNHEY and CDR2 is SMNVEV in the germline V gene (reference sequence). The DNA of the CDR3 is TGTGCCAGCAGTTTGACCGGGACTAGAGACACCGGGGAGCTGTTTTTT. Amino acids: CASSLTGTRDTGELFF.

CDR3 DNA: TGTGCCAGCTCACCACGGCCCTTTGAGGGGGCTGGAAACACCATATATTTT. Encoded protein: CASSPRPFEGAGNTIYF. V usage is TRBV18 and J usage is TRBJ1-3, with a weak D call TRBD1 (6 bases). This CDR3 comprises 17 residues. The germline V and J ends were trimmed by 1 base and 2 bases, with 15 bases remaining between them. Germline V lookup: CDR1 KGHSH, CDR2 LQKENI.

The V and J genes are TRBV9 and TRBJ2-2; tentative D call: TRBD1 (6 bases). The CDR3 runs 12 residues. The germline CDR1 and CDR2 sequences are SGDLS and YYNGEE. Trimming stripped 6 bases from V and 5 bases from J, with 8 bases between. DNA for the CDR3: TGTGCCAGCACCGGACAGACCGGGGAGCTGTTTTTT. Translating it yields CASTGQTGELFF. Filled out from reference TRBV9 and TRBJ2-2, the complete variable domain reads DSGVTQTPKHLITATGQRVTLRCSPRSGDLSVYWYQQSLDQGLQFLIQYYNGEERAKGNILERFSAQQFPDLHSELNLSSLELGDSALYFCASTGQTGELFFGEGSRLTVL.

This sequence joins TRBV9 and TRBJ2-3; D not resolved. V was pared by 0 bases and J by 3 bases, with 8 bases between. The CDR3 has 14 amino acids. CDR1 SGDLS and CDR2 YYNGEE come from the germline V gene. The CDR3 reads CASSVARVTDTQYF. In DNA, the CDR3 is TGTGCCAGCAGCGTAGCTCGGGTTACAGATACGCAGTATTTT.

This rearrangement joins TRBV4-1 to TRBJ2-1; 11 bases are shared with TRBD2. CDR1 and CDR2 from the germline V gene are MGHRA and YSYEKL. This CDR3 has 14 residues. V was pared by 4 bases and J by 10 bases, with 6 bases of the junction left unmatched. CDR3 sequence (DNA): TGCGCCAGCAGCCTTAGCGGGGGGGCGGGCGAGCAGTTCTTC. Amino acid sequence: CASSLSGGAGEQFF.

The chain combines TRBV7-9 with TRBJ2-5, with 7 bases fitting TRBD2. V dropped 5 bases and J dropped 4; count of bases not matched to a gene: 10. The CDR3 runs 15 residues. Germline assignment: CDR1 SEHNR and CDR2 FQNEAQ (reference sequence). The CDR3 spells CASSPTLGGRETQYF. In DNA form, the CDR3 reads TGTGCCAGCAGCCCCACCCTGGGGGGGAGAGAGACCCAGTACTTC.

This clone was seen only once. J is TRBJ1-1 and V is TRBV5-1; 7 bases align to TRBD1. V lost 2 bases to trimming and J lost 0 bases; unmatched junction nucleotides: 4. Germline CDR1 SGHRS, CDR2 YFSETQ. The CDR3 extends over 15 amino acids. The CDR3 loop is CASSLTTGMNTEAFF. DNA of the CDR3: TGCGCCAGCAGCTTAACGACAGGGATGAACACTGAAGCTTTCTTT.

The chain combines TRBV6-4 with TRBJ2-3; 9 bases are a match to TRBD1. Germline assignment: CDR1 MRHNA and CDR2 SNTAGT. The V and J ends lost 6 bases and 4 bases, in that order; junction bases with no gene match: 8. The CDR3 is 15 amino acids. The CDR3 sequence: CASSMGQGGADTQYF. Written as DNA, the CDR3 is TGTGCCAGCAGCATGGGACAGGGAGGGGCAGATACGCAGTATTTT.

The sample holds one count of this clone. The J gene is TRBJ2-4, the V gene TRBV4-1; maybe TRBD1 (6 bases). This CDR3 is 15 amino acids long. Germline values: CDR1 MGHRA, CDR2 YSYEKL. The V and J ends lost 3 bases and 2 bases respectively, with 11 bases between them. CDR3 sequence: CASSQLQGSKNIQYF. In DNA form, the CDR3 reads TGCGCCAGCAGCCAGCTCCAGGGGTCCAAAAACATTCAGTACTTC.

The chain links TRBV10-3 to TRBJ1-1; no firm D call. Germline V gene sequence: CDR1 ENHRY, CDR2 SYGVKD. Between the trimmed V and J ends, which lost 0 bases and 1 base, there was a span of 18 bases. This CDR3 has 18 residues. In nucleotides, the CDR3 is TGTGCCATCAGTGAGTCATCGAGCGCTGCCCTACGGAACACTGAAGCTTTCTTT. It codes for CAISESSSAALRNTEAFF.

The gene calls are TRBV11-2 and TRBJ1-2, with D tentatively TRBD1 (6 bases). This CDR3 is built from 13 residues. Germline loops: CDR1 SGHAT, CDR2 FQNNGV. Trimming removed 4 bases at V and 4 bases at J, with 10 bases between. This chain's CDR3 is CASSSTGIYGYTF. The CDR3 DNA is TGTGCCAGCAGCTCTACAGGGATCTATGGCTACACCTTC.

This chain uses TRBV5-1 with TRBJ2-7, with D perhaps matching TRBD1 (6 bases). Trimming shortened V by 7 bases and J by 2 bases, and 13 bases separated the two germline ends. Per germline, CDR1 SGHRS and CDR2 YFSETQ. CDR3 length equals 13 residues. The CDR3: CASQRDRTYEQYV. For the CDR3, the DNA is TGCGCCAGCCAGCGCGACAGGACCTACGAGCAGTACGTC.

The CDR3 coding sequence is TGTGCCAGTAGCCTAACAGGGGTTTTGGGCACTGAAGCTTTCTTT. Its translation is CASSLTGVLGTEAFF. The chain combines TRBV19 with TRBJ1-1; TRBD1 matches 7 bases. V gave up 6 bases and J gave up 4 bases; unmatched junction bases: 11. CDR1 is LNHDA, CDR2 SQIVND, per germline (reference sequence). This CDR3 has 15 residues.

CDR3: CASGSHPPVTEAFF. As DNA, the CDR3 is TGTGCTAGTGGTTCTCACCCCCCAGTGACTGAAGCTTTCTTT. This chain links TRBV12-5 with TRBJ1-1, with D hard to call. Trimming took off 4 bases at V and 5 bases at J, with 14 bases between the two ends. Germline lookup yields CDR1 LGHNT and CDR2 FRNRAP. The CDR3 runs 14 residues.

V and J are TRBV15 and TRBJ2-6, with D possibly matching TRBD1 (6 bases). Germline V gene sequence: CDR1 LNHNV, CDR2 YYDKDF (reference sequence). V was pared by 4 bases and J by 0 bases, with 10 bases between. This CDR3 spans 16 amino acids. DNA of the CDR3: TGTGCCACCAGCATGGACAGTAGCTCTGGGGCCAACGTCCTGACTTTC. This gives the protein CATSMDSSSGANVLTF.

The chain combines TRBV19 with TRBJ1-1; D is uncertain. The CDR3 has 15 amino acids. V shed 2 bases and J shed 5 bases, with 15 bases lying between them. Germline V gene lookup returns CDR1 LNHDA and CDR2 SQIVND (reference sequence). CDR3 sequence reads: CASSIPRLQRTEAFF. CDR3 bases: TGTGCCAGTAGTATACCCAGACTGCAGAGGACTGAAGCTTTCTTT. Full variable domain (missing parts from reference TRBV19 and TRBJ1-1): DGGITQSPKYLFRKEGQNVTLSCEQNLNHDAMYWYRQDPGQGLRLIYYSQIVNDFQKGDIAEGYSVSREKKESFPLTVTSAQKNPTAFYLCASSIPRLQRTEAFFGQGTRLTVV.

The J gene is TRBJ2-1, the V gene TRBV11-2; D possibly corresponds to TRBD1 (9 bases). CDR3 size: 16 residues. Trimming left V 5 bases short and J 7 bases short, with 21 bases between. The germline CDR1 and CDR2 sequences are SGHAT and FQNNGV. The CDR3 sequence is CASSPGGTGKPNEQFF. The CDR3 region has the DNA TGTGCCAGCAGCCCGGGGGGGACAGGGAAGCCGAATGAGCAGTTCTTC.

The chain links TRBV4-1 to TRBJ1-3; weak D call: TRBD1 (5 bases). Germline assignment: CDR1 MGHRA and CDR2 YSYEKL. The CDR3 is 17 amino acids. V was clipped by 1 base and J by 0 bases, with 13 bases between them. CDR3 protein: CASSQGLLTVSGNTIYF. The CDR3 bases are TGCGCCAGCAGCCAAGGTCTGTTGACAGTCTCTGGAAACACCATATATTTT.

This chain connects TRBV11-2 to TRBJ2-3; weak D call: TRBD1 (5 bases). The V gene lost 5 bases and the J gene lost 1 base, with 16 bases spanning the gap. CDR3 length: 16 residues. Germline CDR1 SGHAT, CDR2 FQNNGV. The CDR3 reads CASSTSWGQGTDTQYF. The DNA for the CDR3 is TGTGCCAGCAGCACGAGCTGGGGCCAAGGCACAGATACGCAGTATTTT.